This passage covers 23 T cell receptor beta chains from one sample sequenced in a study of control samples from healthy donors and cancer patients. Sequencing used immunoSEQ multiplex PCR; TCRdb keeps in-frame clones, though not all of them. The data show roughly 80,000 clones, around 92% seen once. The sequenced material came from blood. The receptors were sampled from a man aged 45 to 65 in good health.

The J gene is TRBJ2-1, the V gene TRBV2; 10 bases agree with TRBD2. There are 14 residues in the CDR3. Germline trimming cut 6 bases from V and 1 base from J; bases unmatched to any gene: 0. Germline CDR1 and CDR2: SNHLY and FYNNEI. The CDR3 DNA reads TGTGCCAGCAGGGGACTAGCGTCCTACAATGAGCAGTTCTTC. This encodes CASRGLASYNEQFF.

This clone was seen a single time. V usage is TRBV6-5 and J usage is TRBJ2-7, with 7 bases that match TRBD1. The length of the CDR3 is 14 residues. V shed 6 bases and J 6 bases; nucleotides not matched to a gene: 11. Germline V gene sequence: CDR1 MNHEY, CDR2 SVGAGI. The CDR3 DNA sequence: TGTGCCAGCAGGAGACAGGGCGCATTAACCGAGCAGTACTTC. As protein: CASRRQGALTEQYF.

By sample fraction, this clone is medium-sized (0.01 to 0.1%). The CDR3 is CASSPTGGAGNTEAFF. CDR3 DNA: TGTGCCAGCTCACCGACAGGGGGCGCTGGGAACACTGAAGCTTTCTTT. The rearrangement uses TRBV18 and TRBJ1-1, with 10 nucleotides matching TRBD1. V gave up 3 bases and J gave up 1 base; unmatched junction bases: 5. Germline assignment: CDR1 KGHSH and CDR2 LQKENI. The CDR3 sequence is 16 residues long.

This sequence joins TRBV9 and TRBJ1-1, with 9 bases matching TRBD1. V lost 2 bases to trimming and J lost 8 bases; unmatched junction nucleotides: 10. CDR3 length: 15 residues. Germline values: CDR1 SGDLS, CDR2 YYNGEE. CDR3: CASSVKEGTGKEAFF. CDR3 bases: TGTGCCAGCAGCGTTAAAGAAGGGACAGGGAAGGAAGCTTTCTTT. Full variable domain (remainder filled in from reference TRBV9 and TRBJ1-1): DSGVTQTPKHLITATGQRVTLRCSPRSGDLSVYWYQQSLDQGLQFLIQYYNGEERAKGNILERFSAQQFPDLHSELNLSSLELGDSALYFCASSVKEGTGKEAFFGQGTRLTVV.

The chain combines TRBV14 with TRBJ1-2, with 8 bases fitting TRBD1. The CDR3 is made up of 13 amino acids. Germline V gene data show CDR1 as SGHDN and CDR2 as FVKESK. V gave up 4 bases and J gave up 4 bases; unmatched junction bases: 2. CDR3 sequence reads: CASSRDRRYGYTF. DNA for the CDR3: TGTGCCAGCAGCCGGGACAGGCGCTATGGCTACACCTTC.

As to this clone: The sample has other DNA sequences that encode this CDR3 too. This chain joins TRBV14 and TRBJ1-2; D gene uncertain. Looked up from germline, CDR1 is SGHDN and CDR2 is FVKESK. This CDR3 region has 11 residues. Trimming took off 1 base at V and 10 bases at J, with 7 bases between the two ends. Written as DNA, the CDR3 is TGTGCCAGCAGCCAAGGGAGGCACTACACCTTC. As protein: CASSQGRHYTF.

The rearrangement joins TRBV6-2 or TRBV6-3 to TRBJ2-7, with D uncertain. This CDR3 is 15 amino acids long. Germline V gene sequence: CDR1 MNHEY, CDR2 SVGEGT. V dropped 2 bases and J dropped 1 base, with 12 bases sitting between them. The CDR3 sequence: CASSYLDRSSYEQYF. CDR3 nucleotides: TGTGCCAGCAGTTACCTAGACCGGTCATCCTACGAGCAGTACTTC.

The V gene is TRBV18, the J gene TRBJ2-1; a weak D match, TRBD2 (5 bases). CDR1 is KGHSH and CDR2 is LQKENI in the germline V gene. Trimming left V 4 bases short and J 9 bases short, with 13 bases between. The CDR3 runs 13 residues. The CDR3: CASSLRSGTEQFF. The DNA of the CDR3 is TGTGCCAGCTCACTCCGGAGCGGAACTGAGCAGTTCTTC. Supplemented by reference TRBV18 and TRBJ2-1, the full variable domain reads NAGVMQNPRHLVRRRGQEARLRCSPMKGHSHVYWYRQLPEEGLKFMVYLQKENIIDESGMPKERFSAEFPKEGPSILRIQQVVRGDSAAYFCASSLRSGTEQFFGPGTRLTVL.

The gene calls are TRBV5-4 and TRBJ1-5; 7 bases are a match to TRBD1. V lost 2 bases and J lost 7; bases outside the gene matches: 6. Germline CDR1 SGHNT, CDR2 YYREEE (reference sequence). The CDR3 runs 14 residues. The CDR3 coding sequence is TGTGCCAGCAGCTTAGGAGGGGGCGACCAGCCCCAGCATTTT. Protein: CASSLGGGDQPQHF.

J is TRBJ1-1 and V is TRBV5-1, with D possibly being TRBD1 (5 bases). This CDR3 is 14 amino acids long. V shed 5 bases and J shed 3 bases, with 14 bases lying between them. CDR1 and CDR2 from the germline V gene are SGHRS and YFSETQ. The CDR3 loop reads CASSINSGDTEAFF. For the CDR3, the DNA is TGCGCCAGCAGTATAAATTCGGGGGACACTGAAGCTTTCTTT. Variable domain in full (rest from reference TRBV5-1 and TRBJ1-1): KAGVTQTPRYLIKTRGQQVTLSCSPISGHRSVSWYQQTPGQGLQFLFEYFSETQRNKGNFPGRFSGRQFSNSRSEMNVSTLELGDSALYLCASSINSGDTEAFFGQGTRLTVV.

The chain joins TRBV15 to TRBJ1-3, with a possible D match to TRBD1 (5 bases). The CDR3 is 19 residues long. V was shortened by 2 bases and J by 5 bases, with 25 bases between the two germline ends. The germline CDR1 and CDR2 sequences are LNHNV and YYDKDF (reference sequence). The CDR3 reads CATSRTSSFGPGGRNTIYF. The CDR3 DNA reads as TGTGCCACCAGCAGAACATCGTCATTCGGCCCCGGGGGTCGAAACACCATATATTTT.

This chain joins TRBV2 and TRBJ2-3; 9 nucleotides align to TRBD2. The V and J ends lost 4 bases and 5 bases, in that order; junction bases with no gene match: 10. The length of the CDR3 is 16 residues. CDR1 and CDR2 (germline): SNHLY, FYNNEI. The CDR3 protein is CASSGAAGGPGDTQYF. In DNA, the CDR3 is TGTGCCAGCAGTGGTGCGGCGGGGGGGCCCGGAGATACGCAGTATTTT.

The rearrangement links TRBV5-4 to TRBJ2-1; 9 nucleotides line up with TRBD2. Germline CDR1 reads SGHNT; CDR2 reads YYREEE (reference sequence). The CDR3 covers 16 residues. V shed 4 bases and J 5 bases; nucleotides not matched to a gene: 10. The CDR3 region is CASSPRDSGRNNEQFF. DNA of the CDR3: TGTGCCAGCAGCCCCCGGGATAGCGGGAGAAACAATGAGCAGTTCTTC.

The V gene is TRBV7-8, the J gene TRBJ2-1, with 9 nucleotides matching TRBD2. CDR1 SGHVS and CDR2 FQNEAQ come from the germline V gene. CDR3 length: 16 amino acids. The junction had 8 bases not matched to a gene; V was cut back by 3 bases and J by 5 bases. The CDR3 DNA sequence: TGTGCCAGCAGCTTCGGGGGACTAGCAAGAGACAATGAGCAGTTCTTC. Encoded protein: CASSFGGLARDNEQFF.

CDR3 bases: TGTGCCAGCTCAGCCGGGACAGCTGACAAAAACATTCAGTACTTC. It translates to CASSAGTADKNIQYF. The chain combines TRBV18 with TRBJ2-4, with 7 positions matching TRBD1. Trimming took 5 bases from V and 3 from J; bases not matched to a gene: 7. From germline, CDR1 is KGHSH and CDR2 LQKENI. This CDR3 is built from 15 residues.

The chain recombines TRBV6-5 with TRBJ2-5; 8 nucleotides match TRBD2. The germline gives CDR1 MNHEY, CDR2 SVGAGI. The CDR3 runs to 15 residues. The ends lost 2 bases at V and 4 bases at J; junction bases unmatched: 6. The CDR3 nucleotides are TGTGCCAGCAGTTACACTGCGGGGGGCCCAGAGACCCAGTACTTC. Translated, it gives CASSYTAGGPETQYF.

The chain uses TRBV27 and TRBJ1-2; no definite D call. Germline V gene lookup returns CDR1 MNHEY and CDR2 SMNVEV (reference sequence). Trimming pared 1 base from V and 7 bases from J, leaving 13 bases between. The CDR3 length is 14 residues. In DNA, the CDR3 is TGTGCCAGCAGTTTATATCCCTTTGGGCGTGGCTACACCTTC. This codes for CASSLYPFGRGYTF.

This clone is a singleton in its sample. CDR3 nucleotides: TGTGCCAGCAGCCAAGTAGGGACAGCAGATACGCAGTATTTT. Translating gives CASSQVGTADTQYF. V and J are TRBV14 and TRBJ2-3; 7 nucleotides line up with TRBD1. Germline lookup yields CDR1 SGHDN and CDR2 FVKESK. The V segment lost 1 base and the J segment 4 bases; nucleotides outside the gene matches: 2. This CDR3 comprises 14 residues. Full variable domain (rest looked up from reference TRBV14 and TRBJ2-3): EAGVTQFPSHSVIEKGQTVTLRCDPISGHDNLYWYRRVMGKEIKFLLHFVKESKQDESGMPNNRFLAERTGGTYSTLKVQPAELEDSGVYFCASSQVGTADTQYFGPGTRLTVL.

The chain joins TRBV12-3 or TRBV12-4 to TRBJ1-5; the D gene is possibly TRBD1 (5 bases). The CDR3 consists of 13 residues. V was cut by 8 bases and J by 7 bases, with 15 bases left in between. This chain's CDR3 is CASQLGGIQPQHF. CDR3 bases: TGTGCCAGCCAACTTGGGGGGATACAGCCCCAGCATTTT.

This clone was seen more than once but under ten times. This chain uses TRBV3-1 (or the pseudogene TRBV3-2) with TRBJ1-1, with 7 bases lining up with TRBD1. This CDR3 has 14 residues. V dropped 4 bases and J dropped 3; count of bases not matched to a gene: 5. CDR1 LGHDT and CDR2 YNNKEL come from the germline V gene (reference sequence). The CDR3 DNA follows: TGTGCCAGCAGCCCCAGACAGGGACACACTGAAGCTTTCTTT. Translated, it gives CASSPRQGHTEAFF.

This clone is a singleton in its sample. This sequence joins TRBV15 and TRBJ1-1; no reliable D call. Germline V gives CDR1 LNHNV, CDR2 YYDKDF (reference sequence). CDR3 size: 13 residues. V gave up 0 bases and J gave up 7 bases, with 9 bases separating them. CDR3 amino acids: CATSRDREDEAFF. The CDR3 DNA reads TGTGCCACCAGCAGAGATCGCGAGGATGAAGCTTTCTTT. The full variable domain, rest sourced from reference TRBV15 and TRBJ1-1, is DAMVIQNPRYQVTQFGKPVTLSCSQTLNHNVMYWYQQKSSQAPKLLFHYYDKDFNNEADTPDNFQSRRPNTSFCFLDIRSPGLGDTAMYLCATSRDREDEAFFGQGTRLTVV.

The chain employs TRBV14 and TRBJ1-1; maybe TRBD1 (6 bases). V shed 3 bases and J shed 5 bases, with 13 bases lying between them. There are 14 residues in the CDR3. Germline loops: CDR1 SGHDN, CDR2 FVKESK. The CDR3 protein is CASSHAGGGTEAFF. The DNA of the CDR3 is TGTGCCAGCAGCCACGCCGGAGGGGGAACTGAAGCTTTCTTT.

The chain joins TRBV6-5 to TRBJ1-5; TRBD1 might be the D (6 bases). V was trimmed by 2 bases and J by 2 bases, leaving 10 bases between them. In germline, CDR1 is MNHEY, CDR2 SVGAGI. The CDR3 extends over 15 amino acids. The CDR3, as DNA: TGTGCCAGCAGTTACGCAGGGGAGGGCAATCAGCCCCAGCATTTT. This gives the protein CASSYAGEGNQPQHF.